This entry describes one T cell receptor beta chain. The data were obtained in a study of blood T cell repertoires in COVID-19. Study-wide context: Acute and convalescent COVID-19 specimens originated in the United States, Italy and Spain. From T cells, B-cell-depleted T cells, or PBMCs came the material, which was cDNA or gDNA.

The CDR3 has 17 residues. V was pared by 4 bases and J by 4 bases, with 11 bases of the junction left unmatched. The V gene's germline CDR1 is SEHNR and CDR2 FQNEAQ (reference sequence). As handled by the study authors: Researchers report that nucleated cell counts were estimated from reference gene primer amplification. TCRdb's copy holds only in-frame clones and misses some; the assay was immunoSEQ multiplex PCR. V, J and clone size derive from that table, while D and trimming were established from the DNA sequence. The data hold about 120,000 clones, with roughly three quarters observed a single time.

This TCR was sampled from a man aged 35 to 55 with active or convalescent COVID-19. The rearrangement joins TRBV7-9 to TRBJ2-2, with 8 bases identical to TRBD1. The sample comprised peripheral blood. CDR3 sequence reads: CASSSPVGQGLTGELFF. The CDR3 DNA follows: TGTGCCAGCAGCTCCCCAGTCGGACAGGGTCTCACCGGGGAGCTGTTTTTT.